This T cell receptor beta chain was sequenced during a study of T cells in Graves' hyperthyroidism and ophthalmopathy. The study defined stable Graves' hyperthyroidism as no ophthalmopathy progression within 18 months. Exclusions: uncontrolled infection, other autoimmune disease, pregnancy, lactation. General study results and limits: Blood also showed most of the thyroid clonotypes that were expanded above 0.001.

This clonotype showed up many times. The antigen remains unidentified. Authors of the study amplified TCR beta CDR3 regions from RNA transcripts. The primer set for the first-round RT-PCR of the TCR CDR3 was HTBI. TCRdb called the multiplex PCR reads again in MiXCR, with one record for every CDR3 protein. The repertoire includes about 400,000 distinct CDR3 sequences, 14% to 15% of them detected once, and less than 35% sits in the top ten. The receptor was isolated from a young woman with Graves' hyperthyroidism. Sequencing was done on a sample of blood.

The chain's CDR3 is CASSTTMAGGPIDTQYF. In DNA, the CDR3 is TGTGCCAGCAGTACCACGATGGCGGGAGGGCCAATAGATACGCAGTATTTT. V is TRBV28 and J is TRBJ2-3; 9 bases are a match to TRBD2. V shed 5 bases and J 5 bases; nucleotides not matched to a gene: 14. The length of the CDR3 is 17 residues. Looked up from germline, CDR1 is MDHEN and CDR2 is SYDVKM.